This T cell receptor (beta chain) was sequenced for a study of CXCR3-negative and CXCR3-positive naive CD8 T cells. Study conclusions and caveats: Memory cells showed distinct TRBV-TRBJ patterns, while the two naive subsets matched. CXCR3-negative naive cells had less hydrophobic TRB CDR3s than did CXCR3-positive naive cells.

To note about this clonotype: The antigen is undetermined.

The TRB cDNA libraries were prepared by 5' RACE with UMI labels. From its re-call of the 5' RACE reads, TCRdb lists each CDR3 protein once, without DNA. The sample holds tens of thousands of distinct CDR3 sequences. CDR1 is MNHEY and CDR2 is SVGEGT in the germline V gene. This CDR3 spans 13 amino acids. The naive CD8+ gate required CD45RO-CCR7+CD27+CD95- phenotype. This chain links TRBV6-2 or TRBV6-3 with TRBJ2-7. This clonotype was obtained from a human donor in good health. Some clones in this sample may be carry-over from other donors' samples. The sequenced sample was naive CXCR3+ CD8+ T cells from blood. Sample subset: CD45RO-CCR7+CD27+CD95- naive CD8+ T cells expressing CXCR3 (TNR3+). The CDR3 is CASSYSDGYEQYF.